These 29 T cell receptor beta chains originate from one sample sequenced in a study of blood T cell repertoires in COVID-19. TCRdb keeps only in-frame clones here, not all; method: immunoSEQ multiplex PCR. Counted here are 200,000 to 250,000 clones, around 87% occurring once; the ten biggest clones make up 5.5% to 7.5%. Sequencing used peripheral blood. These receptors all stem from a woman in her seventies with active or convalescent COVID-19.

Only a few counts were recorded for this clone. The chain is built from TRBV27 and TRBJ2-2, with D possibly TRBD1 on 6 matching bases. Germline V gene lookup returns CDR1 MNHEY and CDR2 SMNVEV (reference sequence). CDR3 length equals 13 residues. Trimming took off 8 bases at V and 3 bases at J, with 10 bases between the two ends. CDR3 amino acids: CASEHRDTGELFF. DNA for the CDR3: TGTGCCAGCGAGCACAGGGACACCGGGGAGCTGTTTTTT.

The chain carries TRBV7-2 and TRBJ1-2; tentative D call: TRBD1 (5 bases). Trimming removed 5 bases from V and 6 bases from J, with 19 bases in between. The CDR3 runs 15 residues. Germline V gives CDR1 SGHTA, CDR2 FQGNSA. The CDR3 bases are TGTGCCAGCAGCCCATCCAGGGTGATGTCTCATGGCTACACCTTC. It translates to CASSPSRVMSHGYTF.

The CDR3 DNA is TGTGCCAGCAGCCAAGAACAGGGTCACTATGGCTACACCTTC. Translating gives CASSQEQGHYGYTF. The genes are TRBV3-1 (or the pseudogene TRBV3-2) and TRBJ1-2; the D gene is possibly TRBD1 (6 bases). This CDR3 contains 14 residues. Per germline, CDR1 LGHDT and CDR2 YNNKEL (reference sequence). V was shortened by 0 bases and J by 3 bases, with 8 bases between the two germline ends.

This chain links TRBV6-5 with TRBJ1-2, with D perhaps TRBD1 (5 bases). V lost 6 bases and J 7 bases, leaving 12 bases between the germline ends. CDR1 is MNHEY, CDR2 SVGAGI, per germline. There are 12 residues in the CDR3. The chain's CDR3 is CASRDRQSGYTF. In DNA form, the CDR3 reads TGTGCCAGCAGGGACCGACAGTCTGGCTACACCTTC.

V gene TRBV7-8 combines with J gene TRBJ1-1; D might be TRBD1 (6 bases). Trimming took off 7 bases at V and 11 bases at J, with 20 bases between the two ends. The germline V gene has CDR1 SGHVS and CDR2 FQNEAQ. CDR3 length: 13 amino acids. CDR3 residues: CASTWSRDTGAFF. In DNA, the CDR3 is TGTGCCAGCACCTGGTCCAGGGACACGGGGGCTTTCTTT.

The rearrangement uses TRBV12-3 or TRBV12-4 and TRBJ1-6; D is uncertain. Trimming stripped 5 bases from V and 13 bases from J, with 9 bases between. CDR3 length equals 11 residues. The CDR3 coding sequence is TGTGCCAGCAGTCGGGGTGGGCCCCTCCACTTT. This codes for CASSRGGPLHF.

The V gene is TRBV20-1, the J gene TRBJ1-6; D is unclear. CDR3 length: 11 amino acids. V shed 2 bases and J shed 7 bases, with 3 bases lying between them. CDR1 and CDR2 from the germline V gene are DFQATT and SNEGSKA (reference sequence). This CDR3 is CSARRNSPLHF. Here the CDR3 DNA reads TGCAGTGCTAGACGGAATTCACCCCTCCACTTT.

The chain combines TRBV15 with TRBJ2-1; possibly TRBD2 for D (6 bases). This CDR3 has 16 amino acids. Trimming stripped 5 bases from V and 5 bases from J, with 19 bases between. Germline assignment: CDR1 LNHNV and CDR2 YYDKDF (reference sequence). CDR3 in DNA: TGTGCCACCAGCCGGGGGATCGGCGTTGGGGACAATGAGCAGTTCTTC. Translating gives CATSRGIGVGDNEQFF. The full variable domain, in which reference TRBV15 and TRBJ2-1 provide the parts outside the CDR3, is DAMVIQNPRYQVTQFGKPVTLSCSQTLNHNVMYWYQQKSSQAPKLLFHYYDKDFNNEADTPDNFQSRRPNTSFCFLDIRSPGLGDTAMYLCATSRGIGVGDNEQFFGPGTRLTVL.

The chain has TRBV4-3 and TRBJ1-1; D might be TRBD1 (6 bases). CDR1 and CDR2 (germline): LGHNA, YSLEER. The V and J ends lost 4 bases and 1 base respectively, with 10 bases between them. The CDR3 spans 14 residues. The CDR3 here is CASSRGHANTEAFF. The CDR3 coding sequence is TGCGCCAGCAGCCGGGGACACGCGAACACTGAAGCTTTCTTT.

This clone was detected once. V is TRBV4-1 and J is TRBJ1-2; D perhaps matches TRBD1 (6 bases). V was clipped by 0 bases and J by 8 bases, with 22 bases between them. This CDR3 spans 17 amino acids. Germline-derived CDR1 and CDR2 are MGHRA and YSYEKL. DNA of the CDR3: TGCGCCAGCAGCCAAGATGGGAGTTCAGGGGCCTCACGAGGCTACACCTTC. This encodes CASSQDGSSGASRGYTF.

In regard to this clone: The final CDR3 position lacks the conserved phenylalanine or tryptophan, pointing to a likely read error. No DNA is shown, since the ends of the CDR3 on it are uncertain; the CDR3 is the one TCRdb lists. The chain combines TRBV25-1 with TRBJ2-7; the table assigns TRBD2, which was not confirmed against the DNA. The CDR3 is made up of 8 amino acids, end residues included. In germline, CDR1 is MGHDK, CDR2 SYGVNS. CDR3 sequence: CASSVGEA.

The V gene is TRBV19, the J gene TRBJ1-2, with 9 bases that match TRBD1. The germline V gene encodes CDR1 LNHDA and CDR2 SQIVND (reference sequence). J gave up 1 base and V 4 bases, and 13 bases lay outside the gene matches. The CDR3 length is 18 residues. DNA for the CDR3: TGTGCCAGTAGTACGACAAGGGACAGGGCCTCCTTTAACTATGGCTACACCTTC. Translation gives CASSTTRDRASFNYGYTF. The whole variable domain, filled in from reference TRBV19 and TRBJ1-2, reads DGGITQSPKYLFRKEGQNVTLSCEQNLNHDAMYWYRQDPGQGLRLIYYSQIVNDFQKGDIAEGYSVSREKKESFPLTVTSAQKNPTAFYLCASSTTRDRASFNYGYTFGSGTRLTVV.

J is TRBJ2-2 and V is TRBV10-3; 11 nucleotides line up with TRBD2. V trimming: 6 bases; J trimming: 4 bases; junction bases outside the gene matches: 13. The germline CDR1 and CDR2 sequences are ENHRY and SYGVKD. CDR3 length: 18 amino acids. The CDR3 loop reads CAISAGTSGQLGTGELFF. The CDR3 DNA reads as TGTGCCATCAGCGCCGGGACTAGCGGCCAACTGGGCACCGGGGAGCTGTTTTTT.

This clone was counted once. This sequence joins TRBV24-1 and TRBJ1-5; 9 bases map to TRBD1. CDR1 and CDR2 (germline): KGHDR, SFDVKD. The junction had 13 bases not matched to a gene; V was cut back by 5 bases and J by 6 bases. The CDR3 loop spans 17 amino acids. The chain's CDR3 is CATSGKDRGLRSQPQHF. The CDR3 coding sequence is TGTGCCACCAGTGGGAAAGACAGGGGGTTAAGGAGTCAGCCCCAGCATTTT.

V and J are TRBV6-2 or TRBV6-3 and TRBJ2-3; 10 nucleotides line up with TRBD2. V was clipped by 2 bases and J by 5 bases; unmatched bases: 7. The germline gives CDR1 MNHEY, CDR2 SVGEGT. The CDR3 is 16 amino acids. CDR3 amino acids: CASSYGQAGGRDTQYF. The CDR3, as DNA: TGTGCCAGCAGTTACGGCCAAGCGGGGGGGCGAGATACGCAGTATTTT.

This chain connects TRBV18 to TRBJ2-3, with TRBD1 matching over 7 bases. Germline V lookup: CDR1 KGHSH, CDR2 LQKENI. After removal of 3 bases from V and 1 base from J, the junction contained 4 bases not matched to a gene. The CDR3 is made up of 15 amino acids. The CDR3 DNA sequence: TGTGCCAGCTCACCGACAGGGACCGGCACAGATACGCAGTATTTT. It yields the protein CASSPTGTGTDTQYF.

The CDR3, as DNA: TGTGCCAGCAGCAAGGACAGAAGCAATCAGCCCCAGCATTTT. Its translation: CASSKDRSNQPQHF. The gene calls are TRBV7-9 and TRBJ1-5; a possible D gene is TRBD1 (6 bases). This CDR3 spans 14 amino acids. Germline CDR1 and CDR2: SEHNR and FQNEAQ (reference sequence). Trimming shortened V by 5 bases and J by 1 base, and 9 bases separated the two germline ends.

As to this clone: Other DNA sequences within the sample encode an identical CDR3. The chain employs TRBV24-1 and TRBJ2-7, with a tentative D call TRBD2 (5 bases). The CDR3 loop spans 13 amino acids. CDR1 is KGHDR, CDR2 SFDVKD, per germline. Trimming shortened V by 4 bases and J by 7 bases, and 13 bases separated the two germline ends. The CDR3 DNA reads TGTGCCACCAGTGAACCTCACCGGGGAGAGCAGTACTTC. Residues: CATSEPHRGEQYF.

This clone turned up a few times. V is TRBV7-9 and J is TRBJ1-5; D might be TRBD1 (5 bases). Germline CDR1 is SEHNR and CDR2 is FQNEAQ (reference sequence). V was trimmed by 4 bases and J by 4 bases, leaving 14 bases between them. The CDR3 is 15 residues long. Written as DNA, the CDR3 is TGTGCCAGCAGCTCGGGGGGGACTGCTAATCAGCCCCAGCATTTT. Protein product: CASSSGGTANQPQHF.

This chain links TRBV5-1 with TRBJ2-2; D unresolved. Germline V lookup: CDR1 SGHRS, CDR2 YFSETQ. Trimming removed 5 bases at V and 2 bases at J, with 16 bases between. CDR3 length: 16 residues. CDR3 sequence reads: CASRPDTPANTGELFF. CDR3 nucleotides: TGCGCCAGCAGACCTGACACCCCGGCCAACACCGGGGAGCTGTTTTTT.

This clone was seen many times. The genes are TRBV7-9 and TRBJ1-1, with 8 bases identical to TRBD1. The V and J ends lost 6 bases and 5 bases, in that order; junction bases with no gene match: 5. Germline V gene lookup returns CDR1 SEHNR and CDR2 FQNEAQ (reference sequence). This CDR3 is 13 amino acids long. This CDR3 is CASSYGTGTEAFF. The CDR3, as DNA: TGTGCCAGCAGTTACGGGACAGGTACTGAAGCTTTCTTT. The full variable domain, rest sourced from reference TRBV7-9 and TRBJ1-1, is DTGVSQNPRHKITKRGQNVTFRCDPISEHNRLYWYRQTLGQGPEFLTYFQNEAQLEKSRLLSDRFSAERPKGSFSTLEIQRTEQGDSAMYLCASSYGTGTEAFFGQGTRLTVV.

This chain joins TRBV9 and TRBJ2-1; perhaps TRBD2 as D (6 bases). The CDR3 sequence is 14 residues long. In germline, CDR1 is SGDLS, CDR2 YYNGEE. The germline V and J ends were trimmed by 3 bases and 3 bases, with 10 bases remaining between them. CDR3 amino acids: CASSGGAFYNEQFF. The CDR3 DNA reads TGTGCCAGCAGCGGCGGGGCATTCTACAATGAGCAGTTCTTC.

The chain combines TRBV6-6 with TRBJ2-3; D is ambiguous. The CDR3 consists of 13 residues. Between the trimmed V and J ends, which lost 8 bases and 0 bases, there was a span of 9 bases. Germline CDR1 reads MNHNY; CDR2 reads SVGAGI (reference sequence). CDR3 residues: CASFTRSTDTQYF. In DNA, the CDR3 is TGTGCCAGCTTCACTCGGAGCACAGATACGCAGTATTTT.

The chain recombines TRBV24-1 with TRBJ2-1; D may be TRBD2 (5 bases). The CDR3 is 14 residues long. Germline V gives CDR1 KGHDR, CDR2 SFDVKD. Trimming stripped 1 base from V and 9 bases from J, with 12 bases between. CDR3 amino acids: CATSDLGREGEQFF. CDR3 bases: TGTGCCACCAGTGATTTAGGGAGAGAGGGTGAGCAGTTCTTC.

V gene TRBV19 combines with J gene TRBJ2-5, with a possible D match to TRBD1 (8 bases). In germline, CDR1 is LNHDA, CDR2 SQIVND (reference sequence). The V end lost 10 bases, the J end lost 4 bases, and 22 bases lay between the germline ends. This CDR3 region has 15 residues. The CDR3, as DNA: TGTGCCACCCGAGAGAGCGGGACAGGAGGAGAGACCCAGTACTTC. Its translation is CATRESGTGGETQYF.

The CDR3 sequence is CATSRGVLIGSSTSYNEQFF. DNA for the CDR3: TGTGCCACCAGCAGAGGGGTCCTCATTGGTAGCTCAACCTCCTACAATGAGCAGTTCTTC. The chain carries TRBV15 and TRBJ2-1; D call uncertain. Germline CDR1 reads LNHNV; CDR2 reads YYDKDF (reference sequence). CDR3 length equals 20 residues. Between the trimmed V and J ends, which lost 1 base and 0 bases, there was a span of 22 bases. The whole variable domain, filled in from reference TRBV15 and TRBJ2-1, reads DAMVIQNPRYQVTQFGKPVTLSCSQTLNHNVMYWYQQKSSQAPKLLFHYYDKDFNNEADTPDNFQSRRPNTSFCFLDIRSPGLGDTAMYLCATSRGVLIGSSTSYNEQFFGPGTRLTVL.

The chain combines TRBV24-1 with TRBJ1-3; the D gene is possibly TRBD1 (6 bases). V was trimmed by 12 bases and J by 3 bases, leaving 17 bases between them. Germline V gene sequence: CDR1 KGHDR, CDR2 SFDVKD. The CDR3 spans 14 residues. CDR3 coding DNA: TGTGCCCCAGAGAAACAGGGAGTTGGAAACACCATATATTTT. It is translated as CAPEKQGVGNTIYF.

The chain combines TRBV3-1 (or the pseudogene TRBV3-2) with TRBJ2-5, with D unclear. The germline V gene has CDR1 LGHDT and CDR2 YNNKEL (reference sequence). This CDR3 region has 15 residues. The V gene lost 3 bases and the J gene lost 3 bases, with 14 bases spanning the gap. DNA for the CDR3: TGTGCCAGCAGCCAGAGAACTTACCAAAAAGAGACCCAGTACTTC. It specifies CASSQRTYQKETQYF.

The chain combines TRBV6-1 with TRBJ1-4, with D possibly matching TRBD1 (5 bases). The CDR3 spans 15 residues. The germline gives CDR1 MNHNS, CDR2 SASEGT. Trimming shortened V by 3 bases and J by 4 bases, and 12 bases separated the two germline ends. CDR3 residues: CASSEGGAGNEKLFF. CDR3 bases: TGTGCCAGCAGTGAGGGAGGGGCTGGTAATGAAAAACTGTTTTTT.